These 24 T cell receptor beta chains were all obtained from the same sample, sequenced in a study of T-cell reconstitution after alpha-beta-depleted transplantation in children. Researchers prepared the TCRbeta library using unique molecular identifiers, the study reports. TCRdb itself ran the PCR reads through MiXCR, one entry per CDR3 protein. The sample includes some 640,000 distinct CDR3 sequences, roughly 15% of them seen just once. The sample was PBMCs from the stem cell graft donor, taken from the stem cell graft. The origin of the receptors is a human donor who donated a stem cell graft to a child with acute myeloid leukemia.

There are a few counts of this clonotype. This chain links TRBV28 with TRBJ2-3; D unclear. V was shortened by 3 bases and J by 4 bases, with 14 bases between the two germline ends. The length of the CDR3 is 15 residues. CDR1 is MDHEN, CDR2 SYDVKM, per germline. The CDR3 loop reads CASSFSPQDPDTQYF. CDR3 nucleotide sequence: TGTGCCAGCAGTTTCAGTCCTCAGGATCCAGATACGCAGTATTTT.

The chain uses TRBV7-2 and TRBJ1-5; D gene uncertain. Trimming cost V 3 bases and J 4 bases, with 7 bases left between them. Germline assignment: CDR1 SGHTA and CDR2 FQGNSA. This CDR3 has 13 amino acids. The CDR3 reads CASSFSVNQPQHF. Here the CDR3 DNA reads TGTGCCAGCAGCTTTTCCGTGAATCAGCCCCAGCATTTT.

This clonotype was seen a handful of times. The rearrangement links TRBV20-1 to TRBJ2-1, with D possibly called TRBD1 or TRBD2 (5 bases each). Trimming removed 3 bases from V and 5 bases from J, with 20 bases in between. The germline V gene has CDR1 DFQATT and CDR2 SNEGSKA (reference sequence). The CDR3 totals 16 residues. The CDR3 DNA reads as TGCAGTGCTAGTGGGGCGGGTACATCTGCAAACAATGAGCAGTTCTTC. Its translation: CSASGAGTSANNEQFF.

There are a few counts of this clonotype. The gene calls are TRBV24-1 and TRBJ2-5; D is possibly TRBD1 (5 bases). Trimming left V 3 bases short and J 6 bases short, with 22 bases between. The CDR3 is 17 residues long. Germline CDR1 reads KGHDR; CDR2 reads SFDVKD. The CDR3 nucleotides are TGTGCCACCAGTGATAACCTCGACAGAGGAGCCGGCCAGACCCAGTACTTC. Its protein product is CATSDNLDRGAGQTQYF.

The table lists this clonotype with many counts. The chain is built from TRBV5-5 and TRBJ1-1; no clear D gene. This CDR3 is built from 14 residues. Per the germline V gene, CDR1 is SGHKS and CDR2 is YYEKEE (reference sequence). Trimming stripped 5 bases from V and 7 bases from J, with 18 bases between. The CDR3 here is CASRMAANYDEAFF. DNA for the CDR3: TGTGCCAGCAGAATGGCGGCGAACTACGATGAAGCTTTCTTT.

Here the CDR3 reads CRGPFGTEAFF. CDR3 DNA sequence: TGCAGGGGCCCTTTTGGCACTGAAGCTTTCTTT. This rearrangement joins TRBV20-1 to TRBJ1-1; the D is unclear. Germline V CDR1 and CDR2: DFQATT, SNEGSKA (reference sequence). The CDR3 has 11 amino acids.

This chain links TRBV6-6 with TRBJ1-1; no reliable D call. The CDR3 has 12 amino acids. CDR1 and CDR2 from the germline V gene are MNHNY and SVGAGI (reference sequence). The V and J ends lost 5 bases and 8 bases respectively, with 12 bases between them. DNA for the CDR3: TGTGCCAGCAGTCCCTGGGGAGAAGAAGCTTTCTTT. Protein product: CASSPWGEEAFF.

The genes are TRBV11-3 and TRBJ2-1; no firm D call. Trimming left V 0 bases short and J 9 bases short, with 21 bases between. Germline V gene sequence: CDR1 SGHNT, CDR2 YENEEA. This CDR3 spans 17 amino acids. CDR3: CASSLDKGRAIRSEQFF. CDR3 coding DNA: TGTGCCAGCAGCTTAGATAAGGGCCGGGCGATACGAAGTGAGCAGTTCTTC.

V is TRBV6-5 and J is TRBJ2-5; 8 bases fit TRBD1. The length of the CDR3 is 14 residues. V shed 5 bases and J 4 bases; nucleotides not matched to a gene: 6. Germline values: CDR1 MNHEY, CDR2 SVGAGI. The CDR3 DNA reads TGTGCCAGCAGTCGGACAGGGAAGAGAGAGACCCAGTACTTC. Its protein product is CASSRTGKRETQYF.

This clonotype was seen ten or more times. V and J are TRBV20-1 and TRBJ2-1; D possibly corresponds to TRBD1 (6 bases). The V gene lost 3 bases and the J gene lost 8 bases, with 14 bases spanning the gap. This CDR3 comprises 13 residues. Germline V gene data show CDR1 as DFQATT and CDR2 as SNEGSKA (reference sequence). CDR3 nucleotide sequence: TGCAGTGCTAGTCCCAGGGGTGGATATGAGCAGTTCTTC. It yields the protein CSASPRGGYEQFF.

This clonotype was counted only a few times. V usage is TRBV6-1 and J usage is TRBJ2-1; tentative D call: TRBD1 (5 bases). Germline CDR1 MNHNS, CDR2 SASEGT. V was trimmed by 1 base and J by 10 bases, leaving 14 bases between them. CDR3 length equals 14 residues. The CDR3 spells CASSEVTGREEQFF. The DNA of the CDR3 is TGTGCCAGCAGTGAAGTCACAGGTCGAGAGGAGCAGTTCTTC.

The chain uses TRBV15 and TRBJ1-2, with D uncertain. Deletions cut 0 bases from V and 12 bases from J, with 17 bases between. The CDR3 has 14 amino acids. CDR1 LNHNV and CDR2 YYDKDF come from the germline V gene (reference sequence). CDR3 DNA sequence: TGTGCCACCAGCAGAGAGAGGCAGCGAAACGTCCACACCTTC. Translation: CATSRERQRNVHTF.

This clonotype showed up many times. The gene calls are TRBV20-1 and TRBJ2-7; 12 bases match TRBD2. Germline V gene data show CDR1 as DFQATT and CDR2 as SNEGSKA (reference sequence). V trimming: 0 bases; J trimming: 2 bases; junction bases outside the gene matches: 2. This CDR3 is 15 amino acids long. CDR3 coding DNA: TGCAGTGCTAGAGACCTAGCGGGGGGGACCTACGAGCAGTACTTC. It codes for CSARDLAGGTYEQYF.

The sample holds a few counts of this clonotype. The chain recombines TRBV20-1 with TRBJ1-2; the D is unclear. V was pared by 0 bases and J by 6 bases, with 14 bases between. CDR1 and CDR2 from the germline V gene are DFQATT and SNEGSKA (reference sequence). There are 14 residues in the CDR3. The CDR3 DNA is TGCAGTGCTAGAGATCCGCAGGTTAGGGATGGCTACACCTTC. It yields the protein CSARDPQVRDGYTF.

This clonotype was found many times. This rearrangement joins TRBV20-1 to TRBJ1-5; D uncertain. This CDR3 is built from 14 residues. The ends were cut back, 1 base at V and 0 bases at J, with 7 bases in the middle. Germline lookup yields CDR1 DFQATT and CDR2 SNEGSKA (reference sequence). Here the CDR3 reads CSARGVYSNQPQHF. Written as DNA, the CDR3 is TGCAGTGCTAGAGGCGTCTATAGCAATCAGCCCCAGCATTTT.

This clonotype was seen a few times. V usage is TRBV15 and J usage is TRBJ1-1; unclear D gene. Per the germline V gene, CDR1 is LNHNV and CDR2 is YYDKDF (reference sequence). This CDR3 contains 14 residues. V was pared by 0 bases and J by 3 bases, with 8 bases between. CDR3 region: CATSRDSQDTEAFF. CDR3 in DNA: TGTGCCACCAGCAGAGATAGTCAGGACACTGAAGCTTTCTTT.

This clonotype was detected ten times or more. The chain combines TRBV9 with TRBJ2-7, with 9 bases identical to TRBD2. Trimming at V came to 0 bases and at J to 8 bases, leaving 6 bases not matched to a gene. The CDR3 length is 14 residues. Germline V gene sequence: CDR1 SGDLS, CDR2 YYNGEE. In DNA form, the CDR3 reads TGTGCCAGCAGCGTAGAAGCGGGGGGCGCAAAGCAGTACTTC. Encoded protein: CASSVEAGGAKQYF.

The chain carries TRBV5-1 and TRBJ2-2; D gene ambiguous. Per the germline V gene, CDR1 is SGHRS and CDR2 is YFSETQ. V lost 0 bases, J lost 3 bases, and 9 bases lay in between. The CDR3 extends over 15 amino acids. CDR3 amino acids: CASSLESVDTGELFF. The CDR3 coding sequence is TGCGCCAGCAGCTTGGAGTCCGTAGACACCGGGGAGCTGTTTTTT.

This clonotype was observed a few times. V is TRBV24-1 and J is TRBJ2-5; the match to TRBD1 covers 7 bases. V lost 3 bases and J lost 2; bases outside the gene matches: 5. The CDR3 sequence is 15 residues long. Per germline, CDR1 KGHDR and CDR2 SFDVKD. CDR3 residues: CATSDMTGRQETQYF. The CDR3 region has the DNA TGTGCCACCAGTGATATGACAGGGAGACAAGAGACCCAGTACTTC.

This clonotype was seen at least ten times. CDR3 DNA sequence: TGTGCCAGCAGTTTAGATACGGACAGGGTTAGCACTGAAGCTTTCTTT. Translated, it gives CASSLDTDRVSTEAFF. V usage is TRBV12-3 or TRBV12-4 and J usage is TRBJ1-1; 8 bases line up with TRBD1. V lost 1 base, J lost 4 bases, and 8 bases stayed unmatched. The CDR3 extends over 16 amino acids.

This clonotype was seen a few times. This chain links TRBV29-1 with TRBJ1-4, with D uncertain. Germline lookup yields CDR1 SQVTM and CDR2 ANQGSEA. This CDR3 region has 11 residues. The ends were cut back, 1 base at V and 8 bases at J, with 5 bases in the middle. CDR3 DNA sequence: TGCAGCGTTGAAGCGGGGGAAAAACTGTTTTTT. Translating it yields CSVEAGEKLFF.

This clonotype showed up many times. The chain uses TRBV20-1 and TRBJ1-2; D might be TRBD1 (5 bases). Germline V gene lookup returns CDR1 DFQATT and CDR2 SNEGSKA (reference sequence). The CDR3 extends over 14 amino acids. The ends were cut back, 2 bases at V and 7 bases at J, with 17 bases in the middle. CDR3 residues: CSARRAGMVSGYTF. The CDR3 nucleotides are TGCAGTGCTAGAAGGGCAGGGATGGTGTCTGGCTACACCTTC.

This clonotype occurred many times. The rearrangement joins TRBV7-6 to TRBJ1-2, with unresolved D. This CDR3 is 15 amino acids long. Germline V gene data show CDR1 as SGHVS and CDR2 as FNYEAQ. V was shortened by 1 base and J by 6 bases, with 15 bases between the two germline ends. Written as DNA, the CDR3 is TGTGCCAGCAGCTTAGTGATGGGGAACGCTAATGGCTACACCTTC. As protein: CASSLVMGNANGYTF. Based on the CDR3 plus reference TRBV7-6 and TRBJ1-2, the full variable domain is GAGVSQSPRYKVTKRGQDVALRCDPISGHVSLYWYRQALGQGPEFLTYFNYEAQQDKSGLPNDRFSAERPEGSISTLTIQRTEQRDSAMYRCASSLVMGNANGYTFGSGTRLTVV.

V and J are TRBV9 and TRBJ1-5, with no clear D. With 4 bases removed from V and 1 base from J, the gap between germline ends came to 15 bases. The CDR3 sequence is 16 residues long. From germline, CDR1 is SGDLS and CDR2 YYNGEE. The CDR3 region is CASSPSGVGSNQPQHF. The CDR3 coding sequence is TGTGCCAGCAGCCCCTCTGGCGTGGGGAGCAATCAGCCCCAGCATTTT.